This T cell receptor beta chain was recovered during a study of regulatory and conventional T cells in RAG deficiency. V gave up 5 bases and J gave up 2 bases, with 10 bases separating them. This CDR3 has 13 residues. Per the germline V gene, CDR1 is SGHVS and CDR2 is FNYEAQ. Sequencing used immunoSEQ multiplex PCR; TCRdb keeps in-frame clones, though not all of them. Counted here are about 32,000 clones, over 75% occurring once; the ten biggest clones make up roughly an eighth. These data also formed part of another study, on regulatory T cells. This second study notes: The PCR used 52 TRBV and 13 TRBJ primers.

The V and J genes are TRBV7-6 and TRBJ2-7; TRBD1 might be the D (6 bases). This sequence originates from a human donor in good health. Sequenced sample: CD8+ T cells sorted from blood. CDR3 sequence: CASSRTEAYEQYF. In nucleotides, the CDR3 is TGTGCCAGCAGCAGGACAGAGGCCTACGAGCAGTACTTC.